One sample yielded the 17 T cell receptor beta chains listed below, sequenced in a study of tumor-infiltrating lymphocytes in primary liver carcinoma. Alongside blood RNA obtained from unsorted whole blood, germline DNA was also extracted. Production of TCR beta cDNA used roughly 480 ng total RNA together with a constant-region primer. Each TCR beta library was derived from three nested multiplex PCR rounds that employed slightly modified ARM-PCR. TRBV1-TRBV30 forward and Cbeta reverse primers drove the first two roughly 10-cycle rounds. In TCRdb, the multiplex PCR reads were re-called with MiXCR into one record per CDR3 protein. The sample holds about 310,000 distinct CDR3 sequences; roughly three fifths are singletons and the top ten take approximately 17%. Source material: peripheral blood. The origin of the receptors is a woman between 25 and 40 years old with primary liver carcinoma and hepatitis B virus infection.

As to this clonotype: A read error is possible here, since a much larger clone lies one base away. This is likely a read error, given that the CDR3 carries no conserved phenylalanine or tryptophan at its end. The rearrangement joins TRBV29-1 to TRBJ2-3; TRBD2 matches 12 bases. The CDR3 has 16 amino acids. J gave up 0 bases and V 1 base, and 2 bases lay outside the gene matches. Germline lookup yields CDR1 SQVTM and CDR2 ANQGSEA. The CDR3 reads CSVEGTSGTSTDTQYI. CDR3 nucleotide sequence: TGCAGCGTTGAAGGGACTAGCGGGACTAGCACAGATACGCAGTATATT.

Ten or more counts support this clonotype. The chain links TRBV29-1 to TRBJ2-7; 7 positions agree with TRBD1. This CDR3 has 12 amino acids. V lost 4 bases, J lost 3 bases, and 3 bases stayed unmatched. From germline, CDR1 is SQVTM and CDR2 ANQGSEA. The CDR3 loop is CSVVRQGYEQYF. The CDR3 DNA reads as TGCAGCGTTGTGAGACAGGGCTACGAGCAGTACTTC.

This clonotype was recorded many times. V is TRBV29-1 and J is TRBJ2-7; D assignment may be TRBD1 or TRBD2 (6 bases each). This CDR3 has 12 residues. The germline V gene has CDR1 SQVTM and CDR2 ANQGSEA. Trimming stripped 4 bases from V and 4 bases from J, with 11 bases between. CDR3 sequence: CSVGGGLYEQYF. The CDR3 DNA is TGCAGCGTTGGAGGGGGACTTTACGAGCAGTACTTC.

A word on this clonotype: This sequence may be a read error, since a much larger clone differs from it by one base. The conserved closing phenylalanine or tryptophan is absent in this CDR3, likely reflecting a read error. The chain recombines TRBV6-2 or TRBV6-3 with TRBJ2-7; no clear D. The germline V gene has CDR1 MNHEY and CDR2 SVGEGT. The CDR3 runs 12 residues. Trimming took off 5 bases at V and 6 bases at J, with 11 bases between the two ends. The chain's CDR3 is CASSPRRVEQYY. DNA of the CDR3: TGTGCCAGCAGTCCCCGCCGTGTCGAGCAGTACTAC.

A single count supports this clonotype. This chain links TRBV24-1 with TRBJ2-2, with TRBD1 as a possible D gene (6 bases). Trimming removed 9 bases at V and 3 bases at J, with 13 bases between. This CDR3 has 14 amino acids. Germline V gene sequence: CDR1 KGHDR, CDR2 SFDVKD. CDR3 loop: CATSQGVYTGELFF. CDR3 DNA sequence: TGTGCCACCTCACAGGGTGTGTACACCGGGGAGCTGTTTTTT.

In its sample, this clonotype was seen many times. The chain is built from TRBV11-3 and TRBJ2-1; 8 bases line up with TRBD2. Germline V gene sequence: CDR1 SGHNT, CDR2 YENEEA. With 3 bases clipped from V and 4 bases from J, the junction kept 5 bases outside the gene matches. This CDR3 spans 15 amino acids. The CDR3 region is CASSFSGRNYNEQFF. CDR3 bases: TGTGCCAGCAGCTTCAGCGGGAGAAATTACAATGAGCAGTTCTTC. Filled out from reference TRBV11-3 and TRBJ2-1, the complete variable domain reads EAGVVQSPRYKIIEKKQPVAFWCNPISGHNTLYWYLQNLGQGPELLIRYENEEAVDDSQLPKDRFSAERLKGVDSTLKIQPAELGDSAVYLCASSFSGRNYNEQFFGPGTRLTVL.

This clonotype was seen once. One junction end disagrees with the germline gene, perhaps due to a read error. This chain joins TRBV11-2 and TRBJ1-6, with D possibly being TRBD1 (6 bases). CDR3 length: 15 amino acids. CDR1 and CDR2 (germline): SGHAT, FQNNGV. The CDR3 DNA sequence: TGTGCCAGCAGCTTAGACGACAGGCTAAATTCACTCCTCCACTTT. Amino acids: CASSLDDRLNSLLHF.

This clonotype was seen at least ten times. V usage is TRBV4-3 and J usage is TRBJ2-7; tentatively, D is TRBD2 (6 bases). V lost 1 base, J lost 3 bases, and 16 bases lay in between. This CDR3 region has 16 residues. Germline values: CDR1 LGHNA, CDR2 YSLEER. CDR3 bases: TGCGCCAGCAGCCAAGTTAGGGGCGGGACGAACTACGAGCAGTACTTC. Encoded protein: CASSQVRGGTNYEQYF.

On this clonotype itself: It may be a read error: a sequence one base away is much more abundant. The chain combines TRBV6-1 with TRBJ1-5; no firm D call. This CDR3 has 14 residues. V lost 2 bases and J 3 bases, leaving 8 bases between the germline ends. Per the germline V gene, CDR1 is MNHNS and CDR2 is SASEGT. CDR3 coding DNA: TGTGCCAGCAGTGAACAGTTTATCAATCAGCCCCAGCATTTT. It translates to CASSEQFINQPQHF.

The table lists this clonotype with a few counts. The gene calls are TRBV6-6 and TRBJ1-5; TRBD1 is a possible D gene (5 bases). This CDR3 region has 16 residues. From germline, CDR1 is MNHNY and CDR2 SVGAGI (reference sequence). Trimming cost V 0 bases and J 0 bases, with 9 bases left between them. CDR3 loop: CASSYSGQVSNQPQHF. The DNA of the CDR3 is TGTGCCAGCAGTTACTCGGGGCAGGTTAGCAATCAGCCCCAGCATTTT.

A word on this clonotype: This may be a read error: a much more frequent sequence differs by one nucleotide. The chain carries TRBV30 and TRBJ1-1; D gene uncertain. CDR3 size: 13 residues. V gave up 5 bases and J gave up 8 bases, with 18 bases separating them. Germline CDR1 GTSNPN, CDR2 SVGIG (reference sequence). CDR3 DNA sequence: TGTGCCTGGGGCTCCATATGGGAGGAGGAAGCTTTCTTT. Translated, it gives CAWGSIWEEEAFF.

To note about this clonotype: A much larger clone differs by one base, so this may be a read error. The chain links TRBV29-1 to TRBJ1-4; 12 nucleotides match TRBD1. The CDR3 length is 15 residues. J gave up 6 bases and V 6 bases, and 8 bases lay outside the gene matches. Germline CDR1 reads SQVTM; CDR2 reads ANQGSEA. The CDR3 bases are TGCAGCGTGACGGGACAGGGGGCCTCTTATGAAAAACTGTTTTTT. It encodes CSVTGQGASYEKLFF.

This rearrangement joins TRBV28 to TRBJ2-1; D is tentatively TRBD1 or TRBD2 (7 bases each). CDR1 is MDHEN, CDR2 SYDVKM, per germline. The length of the CDR3 is 13 residues. The V gene lost 8 bases and the J gene lost 8 bases, with 16 bases spanning the gap. The CDR3 bases are TGTGCCAGCTGGTTGGCAGGGGGGGATGAGCAGTTCTTC. Its translation is CASWLAGGDEQFF.

There are many counts of this clonotype. The V and J genes are TRBV13 and TRBJ2-3, with D hard to call. V lost 5 bases and J 0 bases, leaving 6 bases between the germline ends. Germline CDR1 PRHDT, CDR2 FYEKMQ (reference sequence). This CDR3 has 13 residues. CDR3 residues: CASSPPSTDTQYF. The DNA of the CDR3 is TGTGCCAGCAGCCCCCCCAGCACAGATACGCAGTATTTT.

Only one count was recorded for this clonotype. The chain is built from TRBV28 and TRBJ2-1; D gene uncertain. Trimming cost V 5 bases and J 9 bases, with 11 bases left between them. There are 12 residues in the CDR3. Germline CDR1 MDHEN, CDR2 SYDVKM. The CDR3 nucleotides read TGTGCCAGCAGTCCCACCCCCCCTGAGCAGTTCTTC. Amino acids: CASSPTPPEQFF.

The J gene is TRBJ2-1, the V gene TRBV6-1; D may be TRBD1 (6 bases). This CDR3 spans 15 amino acids. The germline V gene encodes CDR1 MNHNS and CDR2 SASEGT. The germline V and J ends were trimmed by 8 bases and 6 bases, with 20 bases remaining between them. Here the CDR3 DNA reads TGTGCCAGCGGGGCCTCGAGTACAGGGTCCAATGAGCAGTTCTTC. It specifies CASGASSTGSNEQFF.

This clonotype appeared a single time. Possible read error: a much larger clone is one base away. This sequence joins TRBV5-4 and TRBJ2-7; TRBD1 aligns across 9 bases. Unmatched junction bases numbered 7, after V lost 4 bases and J lost 2 bases. Germline values: CDR1 SGHNT, CDR2 YYREEE (reference sequence). CDR3 size: 15 residues. The CDR3 sequence: CASSPLGTGPYEQYF. CDR3 in DNA: TGTGCCAGCAGCCCGCTCGGGACAGGGCCCTACGAGCAGTACTTC. Full variable domain (rest looked up from reference TRBV5-4 and TRBJ2-7): ETGVTQSPTHLIKTRGQQVTLRCSSQSGHNTVSWYQQALGQGPQFIFQYYREEENGRGNFPPRFSGLQFPNYSSELNVNALELDDSALYLCASSPLGTGPYEQYFGPGTRLTVT.